This TCR beta chain was captured in a study of cytomegalovirus exposure and HLA in healthy donors. This PCR relied on a set of 60 Vbeta primers and 13 Jbeta primers. TCRdb's copy holds only in-frame clones and misses some; the assay was immunoSEQ multiplex PCR. The sample has around 90,000 clones; about 80% are singletons. Germline values: CDR1 GTSNPN, CDR2 SVGIG (reference sequence). Trimming removed 2 bases at V and 0 bases at J, with 8 bases between. The CDR3 is made up of 14 amino acids. The V call is TRBV30, the J call TRBJ1-3, with D uncertain. The sample comprised PBMCs. The sequence was obtained from a man aged 25-45 years in good health and CMV-seronegative. CDR3 DNA: TGTGCCTGGAGTCGGGGTTACTCTGGAAACACCATATATTTT. Translated, it gives CAWSRGYSGNTIYF.